One T cell receptor (beta chain) is described in this entry. The record originates from a study of cytomegalovirus exposure and HLA in healthy donors. This CDR3 has 14 residues. The V end was cut by 3 bases, the J end by 4 bases, with 12 bases between. Germline loops: CDR1 MNHNS, CDR2 SASEGT. The PCR contained 60 Vbeta and 13 Jbeta primers. Repertoires were generated with immunoSEQ multiplex PCR, while TCRdb's copy carries only in-frame clones and drops some. The table records 120,000 or so clones, 78% of them present only once. Specimen: PBMCs. The rearrangement joins TRBV6-1 to TRBJ1-2; perhaps TRBD1 as D (6 bases). The source is a woman between 40 and 55 years old in good health and CMV-seronegative. The CDR3 reads CASSEVQQGYGYTF. For the CDR3, the DNA is TGTGCCAGCAGTGAGGTCCAACAGGGCTATGGCTACACCTTC.